This T cell receptor beta chain was captured in a study of CD8 T cells in ankylosing spondylitis. This clonotype was counted a few times. The target antigen is unknown. Germline V CDR1 and CDR2: SGHKS, YYEKEE (reference sequence). V was pared by 6 bases and J by 0 bases, with 3 bases of the junction left unmatched. The CDR3 loop spans 16 amino acids. Quantitative barcoded 5'-RACE was used to prepare TCR beta libraries. TCRdb processed the 5' RACE reads anew with MiXCR; each CDR3 protein has one entry. This sample has about 450,000 distinct CDR3 sequences, with about 24% found just once. Study conclusions and caveats: In ankylosing spondylitis blood, a motif of fewer than 10 highly homologous TCR beta variants appeared characteristic.

The sequenced sample consisted of blood, either unsorted or a sorted T cell fraction (not recorded which). V usage is TRBV5-5 and J usage is TRBJ2-6; 10 bases match TRBD1. The origin of this receptor is a male donor with ankylosing spondylitis. The chain's CDR3 is CASKTGGPSGANVLTF. CDR3 DNA: TGTGCCAGCAAGACAGGGGGCCCCTCTGGGGCCAACGTCCTGACTTTC.